This T cell receptor (beta chain) was found in a study of control samples from healthy donors and cancer patients. TCRdb keeps only in-frame clones here, not all; method: immunoSEQ multiplex PCR. The repertoire holds around 130,000 clones, with approximately 90% as singletons. The CDR3 runs 14 residues. J was trimmed by 7 bases and V by 1 base; bases with no gene match: 6. Germline CDR1 SGHAT, CDR2 FQNNGV. The receptor comes from a man in his late teens or twenties in good health. Sequences were obtained from blood. The rearrangement joins TRBV11-2 to TRBJ1-2; TRBD1 aligns across 7 bases. The CDR3 sequence is CASSLVGTAVGYTF. The DNA of the CDR3 is TGTGCCAGCAGCTTAGTAGGGACAGCGGTTGGCTACACCTTC.